The next 3 T cell receptor beta chains were all read from a single sample in a study of Tregs in tolerant kidney transplant recipients. Clones were read by immunoSEQ multiplex PCR, and TCRdb kept only the in-frame ones, dropping some. Of tens of thousands of clones in the sample, about 90% were seen once. Sequenced material: Tregs from blood. These TCRs come from a human donor in good health.

This chain links TRBV7-9 with TRBJ1-2; tentative D call: TRBD1 (5 bases). CDR3 length: 14 residues. Trimming removed 1 base from V and 4 bases from J, with 10 bases in between. From germline, CDR1 is SEHNR and CDR2 FQNEAQ (reference sequence). CDR3 in DNA: TGTGCCAGCAGCTTAGGCAGGGCCTTCTATGGCTACACCTTC. This codes for CASSLGRAFYGYTF.

The chain is built from TRBV10-3 and TRBJ2-3, with 7 nucleotides matching TRBD1. The CDR3 has 16 amino acids. With 6 bases clipped from V and 0 bases from J, the junction kept 9 bases outside the gene matches. Looked up from germline, CDR1 is ENHRY and CDR2 is SYGVKD. The DNA of the CDR3 is TGTGCCATCAGCAGGGACAGACCAGGAAGCACAGATACGCAGTATTTT. Its translation: CAISRDRPGSTDTQYF.

The J gene is TRBJ2-7, the V gene TRBV7-2; D uncertain. Looked up from germline, CDR1 is SGHTA and CDR2 is FQGNSA. Trimming cost V 1 base and J 3 bases, with 13 bases left between them. The CDR3 totals 15 residues. The CDR3 nucleotides are TGTGCCAGCAGCTTAGGCGCAAATGGGGTCTACGAGCAGTACTTC. This sequence encodes CASSLGANGVYEQYF.